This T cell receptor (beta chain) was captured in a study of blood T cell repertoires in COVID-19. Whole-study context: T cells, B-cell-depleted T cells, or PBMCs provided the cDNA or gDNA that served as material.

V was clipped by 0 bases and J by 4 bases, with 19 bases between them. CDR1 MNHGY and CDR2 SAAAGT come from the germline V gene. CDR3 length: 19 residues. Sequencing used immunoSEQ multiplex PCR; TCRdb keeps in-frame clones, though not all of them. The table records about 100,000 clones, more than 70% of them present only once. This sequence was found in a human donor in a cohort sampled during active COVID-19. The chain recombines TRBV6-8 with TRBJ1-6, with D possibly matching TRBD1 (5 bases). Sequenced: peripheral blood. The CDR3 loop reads CASSYSVQGGDRYNSPLHF. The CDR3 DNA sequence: TGTGCCAGCAGTTACTCTGTTCAAGGAGGGGATCGGTATAATTCACCCCTCCACTTT.